The table lists the clone carrying this T cell receptor (beta chain) with many counts. This specimen belongs to a study of T cells after yellow fever vaccination. With 7 bases removed from V and 0 bases from J, the gap between germline ends came to 10 bases. This CDR3 has 14 residues. The germline V gene encodes CDR1 SGHAT and CDR2 FQNNGV. 5'RACE template switching generated TCR cDNA, adding a universal primer site and UMIs. MiXCR was run by TCRdb on the 5' RACE reads, yielding one entry per CDR3 protein. The sample lists some 350,000 distinct CDR3 sequences, approximately 10% occurring once. The chain has TRBV11-2 and TRBJ2-1; unclear D gene. The sequence derives from a man between 18 and 29 years old who received the YFV17D yellow fever vaccine. The material was PBMCs, obtained on the day of the first yellow fever vaccination. The CDR3 region is CASTGLSSYNEQFF. Written as DNA, the CDR3 is TGTGCCAGCACCGGGCTTAGCTCCTACAATGAGCAGTTCTTC.